This T cell receptor beta chain emerged from a study of blood T cell repertoires in COVID-19. Study overall: Acute-phase and convalescent COVID-19 samples originated in the United States, Italy and Spain. PBMCs, B-cell-depleted T cells, or T cells were the source of the cDNA or gDNA that made up the material.

How the authors handled the data: Cell counts per sample came from amplifying reference gene primers. The protocol was immunoSEQ multiplex PCR, while the TCRdb copy is restricted to in-frame clones and leaves out a portion. V and J calls and clone size follow that table, whereas D and trimming were derived from the DNA. Among about 210,000 clones, around 87% were seen once, and the ten largest hold about 3%. The germline V gene encodes CDR1 WNHNN and CDR2 SYGVQD (reference sequence). There are 13 residues in the CDR3. Between the trimmed V and J ends, which lost 7 bases and 5 bases, there was a span of 14 bases.

The chain joins TRBV10-1 to TRBJ1-1; tentative D call: TRBD1 (5 bases). Sequences were obtained from peripheral blood. The TCR was taken from a man in his 60s with acute or convalescent COVID-19. For the CDR3, the DNA is TGCGCCAGCACCAGGGCCAGCGGGACTGAAGCTTTCTTT. Protein sequence: CASTRASGTEAFF.